The present T cell receptor beta chain was sequenced within a study of blood T cells in healthy people across ages. The junction had 8 bases not matched to a gene; V was cut back by 5 bases and J by 4 bases. The CDR3 totals 15 residues. Germline V gene data show CDR1 as MNHNY and CDR2 as SVGAGI (reference sequence). Study-wide points: More naive CD4+ cells and higher diversity were found in long-lived than in aged donors. The CMV status of each donor remained undetermined, and this could have confounded shifts in expanded clonotypes.

A note on this clonotype: Its target is unknown.

Then a second PCR, running roughly 7 to 11 cycles, was carried out with a sample-barcoded 5' primer and a J-beta primer mix. Each cDNA molecule carried a tag from a template-switch adaptor that contained 12 random nucleotides. TCRdb reprocessed the 5' RACE reads via MiXCR and lists one record per CDR3 protein. The data contain about 1.5 million distinct CDR3 sequences, 35% to 45% of them singletons. This chain links TRBV6-6 with TRBJ1-5; 7 bases are a match to TRBD1. Sequences were obtained from blood. This receptor was obtained from a woman aged 18-35 years in good health. For the CDR3, the DNA is TGTGCCAGCAGTGGCCCGGGACAGCTTAATCAGCCCCAGCATTTT. Amino acid sequence: CASSGPGQLNQPQHF.